What follows describes a single T cell receptor beta chain. Its antigen remains undetermined. No much larger clone exists at a distance of one base, and base qualities are not known. The cysteine opens and the phenylalanine closes a CDR3 of 16 amino acids. Only the CDR3 DNA is retained, 48 bases long and in frame from the first base. For sequencing of the TCRbeta CDR3 region, genomic DNA was extracted from the sorted cells. The immunoSEQ Assay was used for sequencing of TCRbeta CDR3 regions. Drawn from immuneACCESS, this table holds only the in-frame rearrangements with V and J called that TCRdb kept. Clones are partly lost; checked studies trace under half to an unresolved V gene and leave the rest unexplained. The sample table contains fewer than 85,000 clones; only one count was recorded for more than 70% of them. Of the sample, over 0.75% is held by the ten largest clones. This specimen belongs to a study of OX40 agonist ivuxolimab in advanced cancers. Turning to the overall study: Ivuxolimab was a fully human IgG2 agonistic monoclonal antibody targeting the costimulatory receptor OX40 (CD134). Intravenous ivuxolimab was administered to patients every 2 weeks at six dose levels: 0.01, 0.1, 0.3, 1.5, 3 and 10 mg/kg. Among the 50 to 55 dose-escalation patients, approximately 20 had hepatocellular carcinoma, approximately 15 melanoma, 9 renal cell carcinoma and 9 head and neck cancer. A male proportion of 82.7% and a mean age of approximately 58 years, ranging from 23 to 79, were recorded for the dose-escalation cohort. Prior anti-PD-1, anti-PD-L1 or anti-CTLA-4 therapy was permitted, and checkpoint inhibitors had been received by 40% to 50% of dose-escalation patients. Partial responses were achieved by three dose-escalation patients, of whom one had hepatocellular carcinoma and two had cutaneous melanoma. Peripheral TCRbeta sequencing aimed to test whether ivuxolimab altered TCR sequence diversity and caused clonal T-cell expansion. The paper reports the monotherapy dose-escalation portion (N = 52 patients) of the phase I ivuxolimab trial.

Patients with autoimmune disease history or receiving systemic immunosuppression were excluded from the trial. In every dose cohort, peripheral blood was drawn for TCR sequencing at baseline, cycle 4 day 1, and cycle 7 day 1. The samples were drawn from a first-in-human, open-label, multicenter phase I dose-escalation trial of ivuxolimab. Adults with locally advanced or metastatic head and neck squamous cell, hepatocellular, melanoma or renal cell carcinoma were enrolled in the trial. Before TCR sequencing, CD4+ and CD8+ T cells were separately sorted from peripheral blood. What the authors observed across the whole study: At doses of 0.1 to 3.0 mg/kg, clonal expansion of both CD4+ and CD8+ blood T cells was observed from baseline to week 6. The antigen specificity of the peripheral T cells that underwent clonal expansion was not determined. In partial responders in the 0.1-3.0 mg/kg groups, normalized peripheral clonal expansion was found to be among the lowest, especially among CD8+ T cells. Low levels of normalized T-cell clonal expansion were also shown by some nonresponding patients. On average, CD8+ T cells showed more expanded clones than CD4+ T cells after ivuxolimab.

The receptor chain draws on TRBV21-1 and TRBJ2-2; TRBD1, the table's D call, lacks a check against the DNA. TRBV21-1 is recorded as a pseudogene. The specimen comprised CD4+ or CD8+ T cells sorted from blood, sampled in a trial of the OX40 agonist ivuxolimab. The sequence was obtained from an adult with an advanced solid tumor such as melanoma, head and neck, liver or kidney cancer. The CDR3 protein is CASPTGLRGDTGELFF. The nucleotides read TGTGCCAGCCCGACAGGGCTAAGGGGTGACACCGGGGAGCTGTTTTTT.